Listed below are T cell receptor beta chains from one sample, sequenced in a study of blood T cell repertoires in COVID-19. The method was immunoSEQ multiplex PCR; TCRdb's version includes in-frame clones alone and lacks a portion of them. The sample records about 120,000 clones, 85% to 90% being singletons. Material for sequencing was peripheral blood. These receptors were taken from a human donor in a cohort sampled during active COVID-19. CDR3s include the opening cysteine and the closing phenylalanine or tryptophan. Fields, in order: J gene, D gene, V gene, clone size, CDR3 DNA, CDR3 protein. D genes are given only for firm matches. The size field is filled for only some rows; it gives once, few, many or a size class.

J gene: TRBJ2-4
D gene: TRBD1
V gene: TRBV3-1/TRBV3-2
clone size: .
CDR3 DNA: TGTGCCAGCAGCCAAGATCGACAGGGGGTTCAGTACTTC
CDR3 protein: CASSQDRQGVQYF

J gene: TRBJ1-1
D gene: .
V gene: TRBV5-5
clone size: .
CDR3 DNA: TGTGCCAGCAGCTTGGATGGGGGAGGGAACACTGAAGCTTTCTTT
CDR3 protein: CASSLDGGGNTEAFF

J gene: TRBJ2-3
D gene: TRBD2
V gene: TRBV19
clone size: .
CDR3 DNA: TGTGCCAGTGCGCTAGCGGGAGGTGTAGATACGCAGTATTTT
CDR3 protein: CASALAGGVDTQYF

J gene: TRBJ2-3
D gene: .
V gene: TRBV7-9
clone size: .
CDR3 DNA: TGTGCCAGCAGCCCTGAAGGGAGTAGAGGGCATACGCAGTATTTT
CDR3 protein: CASSPEGSRGHTQYF

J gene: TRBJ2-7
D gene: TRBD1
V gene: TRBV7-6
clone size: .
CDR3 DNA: TGTGCCAGCAGCTATCAACAGGGGGCACAAGGCGAGCAGTACTTC
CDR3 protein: CASSYQQGAQGEQYF

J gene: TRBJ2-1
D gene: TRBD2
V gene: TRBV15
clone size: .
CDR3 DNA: TGTGCCACCAGCAGAGATATGAGGTCTAGCGGGGGGGGCCCTTCGTTCTTC
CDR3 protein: CATSRDMRSSGGGPSFF

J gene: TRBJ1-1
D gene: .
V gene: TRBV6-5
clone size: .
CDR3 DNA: TGTGCCAGCAGAGGCGGGACGGGGAACACTGAAGCTTTCTTT
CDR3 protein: CASRGGTGNTEAFF

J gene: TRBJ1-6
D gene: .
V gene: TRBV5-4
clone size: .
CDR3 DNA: TGTGCCAGCAGCTTCCCGGGACATGATTATTCACCCCTCCACTTT
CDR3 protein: CASSFPGHDYSPLHF

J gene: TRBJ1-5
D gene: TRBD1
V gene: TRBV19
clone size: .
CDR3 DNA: TGTGCCAGTAGTGAGTACCTCACCAGGGGGACCAATCAGCCCCAGCATTTT
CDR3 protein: CASSEYLTRGTNQPQHF

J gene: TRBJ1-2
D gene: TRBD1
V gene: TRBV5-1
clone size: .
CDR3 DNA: TGCGCCAGCAGCTTGGACTACAGGGGTAGGGACTATGGCTACACCTTC
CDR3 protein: CASSLDYRGRDYGYTF

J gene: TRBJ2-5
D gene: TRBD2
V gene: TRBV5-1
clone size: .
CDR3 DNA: TGCGCCCGCAGTCGGCCGGGGGGGAGCATCCAAGAGACCCAGTACTTC
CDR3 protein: CARSRPGGSIQETQYF

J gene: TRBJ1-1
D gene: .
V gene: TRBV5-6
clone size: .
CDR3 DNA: TGTGCCAGCAGCTTCGGGGATTCGAACACTGAAGCTTTCTTT
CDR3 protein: CASSFGDSNTEAFF

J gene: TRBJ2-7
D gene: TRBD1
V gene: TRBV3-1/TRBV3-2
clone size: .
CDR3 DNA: TGTGCCAGCAGCCCCGGGACAGGGGGCTACGAGCAGTACTTC
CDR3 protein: CASSPGTGGYEQYF

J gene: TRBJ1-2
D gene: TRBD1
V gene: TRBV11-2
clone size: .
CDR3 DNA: TGTGCCAGCAGCTCGACAGGGGGCTCGTCGATCCACTATGGCTACACCTTC
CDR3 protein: CASSSTGGSSIHYGYTF

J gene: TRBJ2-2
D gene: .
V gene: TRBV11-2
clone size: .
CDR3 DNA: TGTGCCAGCAGCATCCAGGAGGCCGCCGGGGAGCTGTTTTTT
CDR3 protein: CASSIQEAAGELFF

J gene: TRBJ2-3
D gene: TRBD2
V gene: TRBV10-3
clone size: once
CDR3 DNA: TGTGCCATCAGTGATGCTAGCGGACGCTTAGATACGCAGTATTTT
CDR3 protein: CAISDASGRLDTQYF

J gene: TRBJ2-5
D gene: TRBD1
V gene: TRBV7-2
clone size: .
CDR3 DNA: TGTGCCAGCAGCAAGTCAGGACAGGGGGCGGGGACCCAGTACTTC
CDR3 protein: CASSKSGQGAGTQYF

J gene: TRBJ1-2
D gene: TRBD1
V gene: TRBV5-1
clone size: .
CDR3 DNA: TGCGCCAGCAGCGGCCAAGGGACAGGTGATGGCTACACCTTC
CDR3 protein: CASSGQGTGDGYTF

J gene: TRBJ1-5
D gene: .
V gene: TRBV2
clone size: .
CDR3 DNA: TGTGCCAGCAGCGCGACAGTAGCGGGTAGCAATCAGCCCCAGCATTTT
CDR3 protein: CASSATVAGSNQPQHF

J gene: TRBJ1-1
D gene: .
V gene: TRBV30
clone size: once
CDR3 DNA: TGTGCCTGGAGTGACCCTCCTAGTCGACAGACTGAAGCTTTCTTT
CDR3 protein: CAWSDPPSRQTEAFF

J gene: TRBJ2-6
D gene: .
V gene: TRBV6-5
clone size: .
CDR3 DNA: TGTGCCAGCAGTAGACAGGGAGGTGGGGCCAACGTCCTGACTTTC
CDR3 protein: CASSRQGGGANVLTF

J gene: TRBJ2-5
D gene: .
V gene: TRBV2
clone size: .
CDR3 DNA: TGTGCCAGCAGTGTTCAGGGGACCCCAACGGAGACCCAGTACTTC
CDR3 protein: CASSVQGTPTETQYF

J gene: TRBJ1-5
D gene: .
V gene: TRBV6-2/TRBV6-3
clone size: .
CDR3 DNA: TGTGCCAGCAGTTACGGGGGGGCCGCATCGGAGCCCCAGCATTTT
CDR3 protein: CASSYGGAASEPQHF